This TCR beta chain stems from a study of tumor-infiltrating lymphocytes in primary liver carcinoma. Whole-study context: The study enrolled male and female patients aged 30 to 69 years. Whole-study results and caveats: Tumor region pairs shared more overlap than did tumor-adjacent and tumor-blood pairs.

In the case of this clonotype: The antigen is not known.

The researchers produced TCR beta cDNA from around 0.5 ug total RNA with a constant-region primer. Construction of TCR beta libraries relied on three successive nested multiplex PCR rounds employing slightly modified ARM-PCR. TRBV1-TRBV30 forward primers and a C-beta reverse primer were used in the first two PCR rounds, which each ran for about 11 cycles. TCRdb independently ran MiXCR on the multiplex PCR reads; one entry per CDR3 protein. Of about 19,000 distinct CDR3 sequences in the sample, around three quarters were seen once. V trimming: 7 bases; J trimming: 14 bases; junction bases outside the gene matches: 21. Germline assignment: CDR1 MDHEN and CDR2 SYDVKM. The CDR3 loop spans 15 amino acids. Without any cell sorting, about 20-32 mg of bulk tissue yielded co-extracted RNA and DNA. Each individual tumor supplied samples from five separate regions. Tumor samples all exceeded 75% viable tumor cells.

The clonotype comes from a woman younger than 45 with primary liver carcinoma and hepatitis B virus infection. Sequencing was done on a sample of liver tumor tissue from sampling region 4. The subset was: tumor region T4, right-lateral pole. The genes are TRBV28 and TRBJ1-2; the match to TRBD1 covers 8 bases. The CDR3 nucleotides are TGTGCCAGCATCCAAGGGCAGGGGGCTAACTATGGCCAAACCTTC. Translation: CASIQGQGANYGQTF.